This entry features one T cell receptor beta chain sequence. V lost 4 bases, J lost 0 bases, and 19 bases lay in between. The V gene's germline CDR1 is LGHDT and CDR2 YNNKEL (reference sequence). The CDR3 sequence is 17 residues long. This study enrolled people aged roughly 18 to 90 from around 26 US geographic areas. Membership in each cohort depended on participant-reported clinical history. This specimen belongs to a study of blood T cell repertoires in COVID-19. In the study overall: Material from acute and convalescent COVID-19 was sourced from the United States, Italy and Spain. In each case, the material was cDNA or gDNA derived from T cells, B-cell-depleted T cells, or PBMCs.

This table comes from immunoSEQ multiplex PCR, and its TCRdb copy is limited to in-frame clones, with some not included. The sample gives roughly 330,000 clones, about 87% of which show up once; 5.3% is in the top ten. The V and J genes are TRBV3-1 (or the pseudogene TRBV3-2) and TRBJ2-7; tentative D call: TRBD2 (7 bases). The sequence derives from a woman aged 25 to 39 who had recovered from COVID-19. Input material: PBMCs or T cells enriched from blood (not recorded which). The CDR3 DNA sequence: TGTGCCAGCAGCCCGTTCGCGGGCGGGGGACACTCCTACGAGCAGTACTTC. Translated, it gives CASSPFAGGGHSYEQYF.